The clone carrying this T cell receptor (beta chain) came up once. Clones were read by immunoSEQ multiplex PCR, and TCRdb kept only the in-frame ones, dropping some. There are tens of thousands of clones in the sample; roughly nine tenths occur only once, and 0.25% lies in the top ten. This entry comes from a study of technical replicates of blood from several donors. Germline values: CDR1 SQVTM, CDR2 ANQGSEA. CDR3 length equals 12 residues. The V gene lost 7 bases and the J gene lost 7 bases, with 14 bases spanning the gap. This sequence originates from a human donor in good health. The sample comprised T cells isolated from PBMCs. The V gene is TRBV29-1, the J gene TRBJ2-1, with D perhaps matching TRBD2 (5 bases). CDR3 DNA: TGCAGCGCAGGACTTGGGATAAATGAGCAGTTCTTC. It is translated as CSAGLGINEQFF.